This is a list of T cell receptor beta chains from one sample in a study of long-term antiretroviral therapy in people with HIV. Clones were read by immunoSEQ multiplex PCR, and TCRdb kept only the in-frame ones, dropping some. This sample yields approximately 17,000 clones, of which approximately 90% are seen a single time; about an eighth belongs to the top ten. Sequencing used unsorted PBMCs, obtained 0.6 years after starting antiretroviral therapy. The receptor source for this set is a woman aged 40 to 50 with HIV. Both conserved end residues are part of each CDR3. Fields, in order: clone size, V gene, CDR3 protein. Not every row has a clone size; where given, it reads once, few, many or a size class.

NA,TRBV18,CASSPFQGTEGETQYF
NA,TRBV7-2,CASSTDGNQPQHF
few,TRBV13,CASSNSRGGLETQYF
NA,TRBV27,CASRSAEVRSRLFF
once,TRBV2,CASSFTGTWGYGYTF
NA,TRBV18,CASKGPLNTEAFF
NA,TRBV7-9,CASSTGQGSNQPQHF
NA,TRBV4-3,CASSQDPPGRDYNSPLHF
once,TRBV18,CASSPLRTGGNTEAFF
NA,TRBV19,CASTSTGGDGYTF
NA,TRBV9,CASSALTGGYTEAFF
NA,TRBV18,CASSLGVTEAFF
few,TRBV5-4,CASSFPQGGMGYTF
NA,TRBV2,CASASVEDGELFF
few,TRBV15,CATSSQGGEPITDTQYF
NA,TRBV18,CASSPQPRGGPSTDTQYF
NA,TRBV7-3,CASSPMAGGPYEQYF
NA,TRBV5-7,CASSCSHPDRCNQPQHF
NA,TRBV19,CASSMVGTGSNQPQHF
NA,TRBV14,CASSQDWTGWMWTEAFF
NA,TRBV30,CAWSVPGYGYTF
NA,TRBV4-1,CASSRSATGDYGYTF
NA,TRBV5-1,CASSGIGGGGTGELFF
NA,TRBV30,CAWGTKGARGYTF
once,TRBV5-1,CASSLEGGQRGFGTDTQYF
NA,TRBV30,CAWSVGSGQPQHF
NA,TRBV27,CASSRRVGQGGTGELFF
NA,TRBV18,CASSLDRGSNYGYTF
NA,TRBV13,CASSLGGHYSTDTQYF
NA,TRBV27,CASSLWGYTEAFF
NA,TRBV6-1,CASSELPGQNSPLHF
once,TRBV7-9,CASSPRGQGVTYNEQFF
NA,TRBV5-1,CASNLQGVSNYGYTF
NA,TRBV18,CASSPSGQGESGYTF
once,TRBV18,CASSPVDRGVSGELFF
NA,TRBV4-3,CASSQVDSPRGGYTF
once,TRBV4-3,CASSQQAAGYGYTF
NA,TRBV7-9,CASSLGSGGPRRETQYF
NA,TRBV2,CASKTVGANEKLFF
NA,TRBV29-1,CSAGSGGETQYF
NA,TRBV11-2,CASSSRAKVYEQYF
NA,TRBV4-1,CASSQELGSPNQPQHF
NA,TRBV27,CASSLLRGLNTEAFF
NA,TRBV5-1,CASSGTRGGPDEQYF